Relative to its sample, the clone carrying this TCR beta chain is large (0.1 to 1%). The data originate from a study of preoperative IRX-2 immunotherapy in early breast cancer. Trimming took 4 bases from V and 5 from J, leaving 21 bases between them. The germline gives CDR1 SQVTM, CDR2 ANQGSEA. The CDR3 is made up of 16 amino acids. Treatment indicated: preoperative locoregional IRX-2 cytokine immunotherapy. Preoperative locoregional IRX-2 cytokine immunotherapy was tested in the phase Ib source study. Data came from immunoSEQ multiplex PCR; TCRdb stores just in-frame clones and leaves some out. The table lists approximately 3,500 clones, around 80% of them singletons, with 4.5% to 6% in the top ten.

This receptor was obtained from a human donor with breast cancer. This material consisted of tumor tissue, taken before IRX-2 immunotherapy. This rearrangement joins TRBV29-1 to TRBJ1-5, with no clear D. Here the CDR3 reads CSVVMAVAAKDQPQHF. The CDR3 region has the DNA TGCAGCGTTGTTATGGCAGTCGCCGCCAAGGATCAGCCCCAGCATTTT.